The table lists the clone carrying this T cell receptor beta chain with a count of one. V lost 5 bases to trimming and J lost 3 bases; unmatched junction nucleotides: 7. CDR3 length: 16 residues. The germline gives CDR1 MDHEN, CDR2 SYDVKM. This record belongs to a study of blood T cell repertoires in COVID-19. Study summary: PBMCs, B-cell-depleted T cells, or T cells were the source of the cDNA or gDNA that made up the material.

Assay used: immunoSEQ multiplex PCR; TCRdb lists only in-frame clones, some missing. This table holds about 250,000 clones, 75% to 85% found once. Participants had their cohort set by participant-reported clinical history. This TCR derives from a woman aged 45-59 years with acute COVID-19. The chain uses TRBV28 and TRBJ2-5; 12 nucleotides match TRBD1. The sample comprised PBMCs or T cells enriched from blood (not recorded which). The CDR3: CASSPSGTGGEETQYF. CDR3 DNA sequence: TGTGCCAGCAGTCCCTCTGGGACAGGGGGCGAAGAGACCCAGTACTTC.